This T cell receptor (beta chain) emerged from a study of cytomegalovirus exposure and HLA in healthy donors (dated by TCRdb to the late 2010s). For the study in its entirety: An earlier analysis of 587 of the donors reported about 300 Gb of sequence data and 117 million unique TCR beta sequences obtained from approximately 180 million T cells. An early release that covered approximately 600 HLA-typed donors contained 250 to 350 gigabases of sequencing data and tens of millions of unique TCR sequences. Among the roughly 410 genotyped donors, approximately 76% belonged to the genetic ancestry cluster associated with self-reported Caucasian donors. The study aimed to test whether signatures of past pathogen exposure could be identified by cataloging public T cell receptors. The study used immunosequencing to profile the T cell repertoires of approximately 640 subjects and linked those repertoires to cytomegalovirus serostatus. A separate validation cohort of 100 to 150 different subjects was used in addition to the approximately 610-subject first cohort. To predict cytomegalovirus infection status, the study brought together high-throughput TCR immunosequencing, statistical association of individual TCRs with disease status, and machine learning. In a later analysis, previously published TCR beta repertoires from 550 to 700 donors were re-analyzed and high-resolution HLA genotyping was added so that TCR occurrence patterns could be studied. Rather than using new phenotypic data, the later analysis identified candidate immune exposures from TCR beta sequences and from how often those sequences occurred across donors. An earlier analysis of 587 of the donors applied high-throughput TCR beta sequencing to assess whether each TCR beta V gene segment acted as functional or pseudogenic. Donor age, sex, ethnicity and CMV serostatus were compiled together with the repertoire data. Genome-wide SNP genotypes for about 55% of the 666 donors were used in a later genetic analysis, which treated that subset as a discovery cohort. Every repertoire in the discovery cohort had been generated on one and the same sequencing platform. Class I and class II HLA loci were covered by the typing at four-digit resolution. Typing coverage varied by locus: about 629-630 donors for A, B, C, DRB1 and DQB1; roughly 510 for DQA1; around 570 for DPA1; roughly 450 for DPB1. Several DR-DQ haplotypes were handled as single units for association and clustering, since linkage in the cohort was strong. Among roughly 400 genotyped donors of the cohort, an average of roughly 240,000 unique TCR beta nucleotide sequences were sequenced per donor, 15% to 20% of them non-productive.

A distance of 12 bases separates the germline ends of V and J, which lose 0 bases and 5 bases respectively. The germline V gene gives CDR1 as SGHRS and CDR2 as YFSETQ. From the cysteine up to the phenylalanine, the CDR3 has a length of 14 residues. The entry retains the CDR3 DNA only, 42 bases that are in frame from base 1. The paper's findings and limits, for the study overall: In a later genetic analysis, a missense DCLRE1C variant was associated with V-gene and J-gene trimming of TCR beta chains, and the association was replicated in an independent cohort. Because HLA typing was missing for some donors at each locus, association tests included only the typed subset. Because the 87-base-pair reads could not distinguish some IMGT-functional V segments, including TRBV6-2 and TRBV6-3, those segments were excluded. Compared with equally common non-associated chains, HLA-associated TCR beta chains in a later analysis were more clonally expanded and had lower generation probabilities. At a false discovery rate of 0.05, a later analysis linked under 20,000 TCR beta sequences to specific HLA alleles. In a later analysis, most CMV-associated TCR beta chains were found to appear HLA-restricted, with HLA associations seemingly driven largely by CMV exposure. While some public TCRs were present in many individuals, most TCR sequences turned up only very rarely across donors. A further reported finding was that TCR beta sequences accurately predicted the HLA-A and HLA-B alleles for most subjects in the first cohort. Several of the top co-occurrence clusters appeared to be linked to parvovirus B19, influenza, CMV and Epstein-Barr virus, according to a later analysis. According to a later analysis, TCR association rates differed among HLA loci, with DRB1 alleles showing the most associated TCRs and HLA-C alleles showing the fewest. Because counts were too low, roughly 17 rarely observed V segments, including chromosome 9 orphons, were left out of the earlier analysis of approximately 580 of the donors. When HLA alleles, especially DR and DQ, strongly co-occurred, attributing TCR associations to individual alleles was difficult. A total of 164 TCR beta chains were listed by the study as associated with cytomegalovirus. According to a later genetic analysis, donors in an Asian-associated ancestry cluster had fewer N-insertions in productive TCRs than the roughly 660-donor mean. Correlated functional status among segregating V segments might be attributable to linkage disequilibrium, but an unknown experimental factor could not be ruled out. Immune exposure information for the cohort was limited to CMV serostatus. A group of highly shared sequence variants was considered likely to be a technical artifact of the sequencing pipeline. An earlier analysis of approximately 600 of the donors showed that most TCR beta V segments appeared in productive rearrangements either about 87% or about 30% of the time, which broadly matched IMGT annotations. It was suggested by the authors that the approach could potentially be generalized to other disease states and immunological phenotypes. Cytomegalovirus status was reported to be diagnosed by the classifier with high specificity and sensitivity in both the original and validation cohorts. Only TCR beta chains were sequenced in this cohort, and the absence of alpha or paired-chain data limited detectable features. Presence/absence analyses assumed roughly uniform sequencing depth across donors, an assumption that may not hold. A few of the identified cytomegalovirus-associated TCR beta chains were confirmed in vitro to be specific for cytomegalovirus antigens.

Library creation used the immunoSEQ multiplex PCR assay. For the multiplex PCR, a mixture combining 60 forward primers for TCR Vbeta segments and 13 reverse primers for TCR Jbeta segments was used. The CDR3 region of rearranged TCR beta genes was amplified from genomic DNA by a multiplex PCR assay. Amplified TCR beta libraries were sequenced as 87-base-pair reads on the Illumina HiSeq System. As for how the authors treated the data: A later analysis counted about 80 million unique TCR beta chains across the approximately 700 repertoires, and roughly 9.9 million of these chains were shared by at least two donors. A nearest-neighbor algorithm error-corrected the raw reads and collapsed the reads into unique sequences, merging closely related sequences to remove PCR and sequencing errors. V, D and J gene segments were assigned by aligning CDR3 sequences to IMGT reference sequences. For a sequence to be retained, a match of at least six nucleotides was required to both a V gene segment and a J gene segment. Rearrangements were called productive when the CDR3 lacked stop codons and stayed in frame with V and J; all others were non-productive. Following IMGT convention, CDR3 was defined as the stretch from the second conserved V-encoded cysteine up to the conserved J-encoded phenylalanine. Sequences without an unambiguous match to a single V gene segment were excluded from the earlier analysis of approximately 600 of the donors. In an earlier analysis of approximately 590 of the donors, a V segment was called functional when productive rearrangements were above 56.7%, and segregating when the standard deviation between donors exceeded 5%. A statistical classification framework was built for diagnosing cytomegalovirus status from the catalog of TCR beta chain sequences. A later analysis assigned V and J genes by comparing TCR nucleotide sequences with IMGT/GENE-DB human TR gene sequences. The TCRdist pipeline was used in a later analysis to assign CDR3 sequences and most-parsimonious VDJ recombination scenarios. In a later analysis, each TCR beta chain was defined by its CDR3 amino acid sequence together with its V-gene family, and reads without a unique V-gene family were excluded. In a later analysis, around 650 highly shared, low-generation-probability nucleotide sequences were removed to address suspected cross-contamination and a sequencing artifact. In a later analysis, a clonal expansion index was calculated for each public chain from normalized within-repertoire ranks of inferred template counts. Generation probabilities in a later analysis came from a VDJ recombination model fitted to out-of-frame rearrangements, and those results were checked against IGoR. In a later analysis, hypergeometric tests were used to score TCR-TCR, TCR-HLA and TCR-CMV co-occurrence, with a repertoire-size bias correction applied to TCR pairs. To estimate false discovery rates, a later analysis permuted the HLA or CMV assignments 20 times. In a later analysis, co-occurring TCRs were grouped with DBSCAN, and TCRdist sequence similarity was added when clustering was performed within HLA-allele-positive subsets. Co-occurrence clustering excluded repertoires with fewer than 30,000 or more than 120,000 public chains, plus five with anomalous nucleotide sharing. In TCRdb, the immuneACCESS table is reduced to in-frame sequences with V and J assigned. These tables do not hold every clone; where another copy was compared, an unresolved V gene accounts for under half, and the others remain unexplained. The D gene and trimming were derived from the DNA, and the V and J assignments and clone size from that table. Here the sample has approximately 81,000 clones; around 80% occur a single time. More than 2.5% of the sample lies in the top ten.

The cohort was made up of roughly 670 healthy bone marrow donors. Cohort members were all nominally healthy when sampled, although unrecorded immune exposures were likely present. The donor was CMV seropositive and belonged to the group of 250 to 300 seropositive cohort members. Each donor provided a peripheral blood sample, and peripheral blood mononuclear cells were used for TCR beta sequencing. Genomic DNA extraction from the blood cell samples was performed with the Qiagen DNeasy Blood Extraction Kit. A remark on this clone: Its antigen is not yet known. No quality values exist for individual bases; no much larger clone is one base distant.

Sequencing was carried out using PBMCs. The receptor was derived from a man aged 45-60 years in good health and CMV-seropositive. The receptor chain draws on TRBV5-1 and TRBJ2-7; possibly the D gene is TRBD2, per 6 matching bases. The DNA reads TGCGCCAGCAGCTTGGGACTAGGATTCAACGAGCAGTACTTC. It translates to CASSLGLGFNEQYF.